This T cell receptor (beta chain) was retrieved from a study of human T cells and chemical hapten exposure (dated by TCRdb to the early 2020s). About the investigation overall: For sensitization, 2% DPC in acetone was applied to an approximately 2 cm by approximately 2 cm area of upper inner arm skin. Blood was sampled from patients pre-sensitization (week 0) and at 2, 6 and about 24 weeks after DPC sensitization. Weekly therapeutic DPC doses were additionally applied to the scalp of patients throughout the roughly 25-week study period. This study followed changes in the peripheral blood TCR repertoire in vivo during primary and secondary sensitization of alopecia patients to the hapten diphenylcyclopropenone (DPC). Twenty-nine alopecia patients gave blood for TCR sequencing at one to four time points (pre-sensitization, 2, 6 and 24 weeks). Patch testing was done on the upper back using Finn chambers containing 0.01% DPC, and results were scored after 6 days according to International Contact Dermatitis Research Group standards. The patient cohort, mostly female, included alopecia areata with under or over 50% scalp involvement, alopecia totalis and alopecia universalis. Libraries were combined into a pool for sequencing, and differences in TCR yield between samples came mainly from small differences in library volumes within the pool. Study-wide findings and limitations: No change with DPC sensitization was found in the number of TCRs above 1 in 1000 frequency, and no evidence of global repertoire structure alterations was found. Repeated subsampling changed both the strength of the expansion versus patch-test correlation and the threshold at which the correlation became significant. Significantly more large CDR3 similarity clusters were formed by expanded TCRs than by pre-sensitization or healthy control sets, consistent with antigen-driven responses. Because all patients had alopecia, a presumed autoimmune disease, the immune response of the patients might differ from that of healthy individuals. Patch test score was positively correlated with the number of PT1 expanded TCRs, with significance at thresholds 8, 16 and 32 but not at 4.

The sample's time point, from its label and the paper: patch test 2, 6 weeks after DPC sensitization. The treatment or condition label, as the study defines it: therapeutic diphenylcyclopropenone sensitization with weekly scalp DPC. At every patch-test visit, the blood draw took place before the patch test was put on. Patients were considered eligible if aged 18 to 70, diagnosed with alopecia and deemed suitable for DPC therapy, and patients were excluded if pregnant. Unfractionated whole blood was collected in Tempus Blood RNA tubes, and total RNA was extracted from that blood. Concerning this clonotype: Its antigen target is currently unknown. Per-base qualities were not stored, and no clone one base away is much larger.

Via the germline V gene (reference sequence), CDR1 is LNHDA and CDR2 SQIVND. The trim is 8 bases for V and 2 bases for J, with a gap of 17 bases between the germline ends. The CDR3, cysteine through phenylalanine, is 15 amino acids long. Only the CDR3 DNA stays, 45 bases, in frame from base 1. The library was prepared using RACE. The listed sequencing device is NextSeq 500. During library preparation, unique molecular identifiers were attached to individual cDNA molecules so that TCRs could be counted in a quantitative, reproducible way. From each blood RNA sample, both TCR alpha and TCR beta chains were sequenced. On the study's bioinformatics: The median number of TCRs per sample was 90,000 to 100,000, ranging from about 20,000 to 690,600. The Decombinator software suite was used to annotate the V, J and CDR3 of the TCR reads. Every sample was subsampled to the same number of TCRs (28,000) for the PS versus PT1 abundance plots. Expanded TCRs were defined as absent before sensitization and observed at least eight times at the 2-week time point. TCRdb reprocessing: public reads trimmed at Q25 with fastp, clones called with MiXCR, in-frame beta chains kept. CDR3 protein sequences are deduplicated, and each keeps its most common genes and DNA. These V and J calls originate from TCRdb's pipeline instead of the authors' own analysis. Counted in this sample were hundreds of thousands of distinct CDR3 sequences; roughly 6.3% of them appeared once. The ten largest clones represent more than 5.5% of the sample.

The sample was whole blood, taken in connection with sensitization to the hapten diphenylcyclopropenone (DPC). The rearranged chain carries TRBV19 and TRBJ2-3; the D element might be TRBD1 or TRBD2, as each aligns at 6 bases. The receptor was derived from a young woman with alopecia areata. Some clones in this sample may be carry-over from other donors' samples. The DNA sequence is as follows: TGTGCCAGTGGCAGTTCGGGGGCCGTCACAGATACGCAGTATTTT. Its protein product is CASGSSGAVTDTQYF. The CDR3 plus the reference TRBV19 and TRBJ2-3 genes for the other parts give the full variable domain: DGGITQSPKYLFRKEGQNVTLSCEQNLNHDAMYWYRQDPGQGLRLIYYSQIVNDFQKGDIAEGYSVSREKKESFPLTVTSAQKNPTAFYLCASGSSGAVTDTQYFGPGTRLTVL.